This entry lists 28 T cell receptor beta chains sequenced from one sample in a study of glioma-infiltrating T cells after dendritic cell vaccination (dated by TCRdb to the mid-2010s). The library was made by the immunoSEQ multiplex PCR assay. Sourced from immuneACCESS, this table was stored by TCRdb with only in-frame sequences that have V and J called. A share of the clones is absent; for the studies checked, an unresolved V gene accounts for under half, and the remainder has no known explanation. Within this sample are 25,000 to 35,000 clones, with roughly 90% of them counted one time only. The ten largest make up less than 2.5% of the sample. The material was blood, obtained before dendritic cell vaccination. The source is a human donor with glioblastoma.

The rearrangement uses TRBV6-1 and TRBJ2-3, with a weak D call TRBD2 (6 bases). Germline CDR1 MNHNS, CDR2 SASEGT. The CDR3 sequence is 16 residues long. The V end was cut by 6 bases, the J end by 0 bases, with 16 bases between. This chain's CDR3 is CASRETHGTSTDTQYF. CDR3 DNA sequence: TGTGCCAGCAGGGAAACACACGGGACTAGCACAGATACGCAGTATTTT.

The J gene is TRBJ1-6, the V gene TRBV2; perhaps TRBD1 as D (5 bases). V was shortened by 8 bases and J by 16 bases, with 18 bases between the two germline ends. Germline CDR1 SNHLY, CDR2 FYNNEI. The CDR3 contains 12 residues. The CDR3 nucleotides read TGTGCCAGCCTCGCGGGGGAGGGCGGTCTCCACTTT. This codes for CASLAGEGGLHF.

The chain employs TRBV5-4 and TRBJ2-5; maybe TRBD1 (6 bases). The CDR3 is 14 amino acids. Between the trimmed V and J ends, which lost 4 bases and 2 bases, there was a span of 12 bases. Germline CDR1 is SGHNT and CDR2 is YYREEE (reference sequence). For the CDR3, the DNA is TGTGCCAGCAGCCCCGGACAGCTTCAAGAGACCCAGTACTTC. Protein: CASSPGQLQETQYF.

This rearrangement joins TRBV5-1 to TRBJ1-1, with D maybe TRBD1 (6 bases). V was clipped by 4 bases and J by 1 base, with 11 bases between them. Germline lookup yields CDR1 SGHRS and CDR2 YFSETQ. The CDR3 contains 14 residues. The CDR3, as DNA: TGCGCCAGCAGCCCGGGACATCAGAACACTGAAGCTTTCTTT. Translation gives CASSPGHQNTEAFF.

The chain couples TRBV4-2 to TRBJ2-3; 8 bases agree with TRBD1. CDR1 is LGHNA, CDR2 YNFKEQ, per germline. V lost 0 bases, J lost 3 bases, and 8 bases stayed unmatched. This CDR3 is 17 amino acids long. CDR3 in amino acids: CASSQDERQGWTDTQYF. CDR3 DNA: TGTGCCAGCAGCCAAGATGAACGACAGGGGTGGACAGATACGCAGTATTTT.

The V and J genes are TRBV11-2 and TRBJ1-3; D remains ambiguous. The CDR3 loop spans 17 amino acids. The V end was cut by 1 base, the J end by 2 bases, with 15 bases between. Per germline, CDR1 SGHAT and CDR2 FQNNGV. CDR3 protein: CASSLGPYYSAGNTIYF. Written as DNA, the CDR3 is TGTGCCAGCAGCTTAGGTCCCTACTACTCGGCTGGAAACACCATATATTTT. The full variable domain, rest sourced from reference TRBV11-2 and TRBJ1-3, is EAGVAQSPRYKIIEKRQSVAFWCNPISGHATLYWYQQILGQGPKLLIQFQNNGVVDDSQLPKDRFSAERLKGVDSTLKIQPAKLEDSAVYLCASSLGPYYSAGNTIYFGEGSWLTVV.

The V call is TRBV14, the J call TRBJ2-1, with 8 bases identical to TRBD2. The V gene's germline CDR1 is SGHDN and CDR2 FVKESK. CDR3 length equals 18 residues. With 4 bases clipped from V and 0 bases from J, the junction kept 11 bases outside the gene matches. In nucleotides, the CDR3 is TGTGCCAGCAGCCTCGACGGACTAGCCGAGAGCTCCTACAATGAGCAGTTCTTC. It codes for CASSLDGLAESSYNEQFF. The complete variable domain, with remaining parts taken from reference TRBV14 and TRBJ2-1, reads EAGVTQFPSHSVIEKGQTVTLRCDPISGHDNLYWYRRVMGKEIKFLLHFVKESKQDESGMPNNRFLAERTGGTYSTLKVQPAELEDSGVYFCASSLDGLAESSYNEQFFGPGTRLTVL.

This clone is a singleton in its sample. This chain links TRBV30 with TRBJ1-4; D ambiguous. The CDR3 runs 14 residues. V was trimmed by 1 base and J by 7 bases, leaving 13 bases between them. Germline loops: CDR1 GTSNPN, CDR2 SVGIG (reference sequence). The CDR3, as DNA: TGTGCCTGGAGTGCAATTACAGCTATTGAAAAACTGTTTTTT. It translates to CAWSAITAIEKLFF.

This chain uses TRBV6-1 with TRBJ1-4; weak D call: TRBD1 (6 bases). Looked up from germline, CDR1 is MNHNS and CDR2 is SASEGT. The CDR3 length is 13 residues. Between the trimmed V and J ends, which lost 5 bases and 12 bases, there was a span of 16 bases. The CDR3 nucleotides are TGTGCCAGCAGTTCCCACAGGGTCAGCGAACTGTTTTTT. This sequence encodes CASSSHRVSELFF.

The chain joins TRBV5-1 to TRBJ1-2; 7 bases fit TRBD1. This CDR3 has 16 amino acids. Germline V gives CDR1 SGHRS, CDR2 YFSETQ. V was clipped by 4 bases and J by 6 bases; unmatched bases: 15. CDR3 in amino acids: CASSPAWGQLSDGYTF. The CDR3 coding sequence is TGCGCCAGCAGCCCAGCATGGGGACAGCTTAGCGATGGCTACACCTTC.

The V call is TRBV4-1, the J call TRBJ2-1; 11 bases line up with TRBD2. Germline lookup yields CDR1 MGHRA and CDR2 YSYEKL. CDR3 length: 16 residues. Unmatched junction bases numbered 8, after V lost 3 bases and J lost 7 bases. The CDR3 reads CASSQSSGGAGNEQFF. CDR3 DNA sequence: TGCGCCAGCAGCCAGAGTAGCGGGGGGGCGGGGAATGAGCAGTTCTTC.

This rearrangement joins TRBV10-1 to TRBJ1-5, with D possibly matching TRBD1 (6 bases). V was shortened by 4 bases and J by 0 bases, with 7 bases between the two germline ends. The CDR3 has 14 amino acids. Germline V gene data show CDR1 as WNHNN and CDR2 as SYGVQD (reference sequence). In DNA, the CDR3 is TGCGCCAGCAGTGGGGGGCCTAGCAATCAGCCCCAGCATTTT. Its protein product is CASSGGPSNQPQHF.

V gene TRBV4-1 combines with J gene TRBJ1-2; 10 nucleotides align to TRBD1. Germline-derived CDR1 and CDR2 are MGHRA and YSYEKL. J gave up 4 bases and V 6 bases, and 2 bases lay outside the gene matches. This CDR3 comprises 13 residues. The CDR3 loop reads CASRGTGAYGYTF. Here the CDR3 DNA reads TGCGCCAGCAGGGGGACAGGGGCCTATGGCTACACCTTC.

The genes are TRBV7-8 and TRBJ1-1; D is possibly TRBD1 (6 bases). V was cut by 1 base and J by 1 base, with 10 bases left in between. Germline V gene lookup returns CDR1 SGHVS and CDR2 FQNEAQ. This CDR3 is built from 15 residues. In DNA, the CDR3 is TGTGCCAGCAGCTTAGGGGCCAGGGGGAACACTGAAGCTTTCTTT. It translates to CASSLGARGNTEAFF.

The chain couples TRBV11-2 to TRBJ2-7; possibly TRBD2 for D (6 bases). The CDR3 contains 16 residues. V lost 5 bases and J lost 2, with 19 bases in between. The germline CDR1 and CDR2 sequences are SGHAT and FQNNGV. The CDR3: CASSREAGRAPYEQYF. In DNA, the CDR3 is TGTGCCAGCAGCCGCGAAGCGGGCAGGGCCCCCTACGAGCAGTACTTC.

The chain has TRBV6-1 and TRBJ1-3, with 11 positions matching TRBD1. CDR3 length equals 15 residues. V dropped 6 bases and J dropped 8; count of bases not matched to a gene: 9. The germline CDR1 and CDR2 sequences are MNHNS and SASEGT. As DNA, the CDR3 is TGTGCCAGCAGAAAGGACAGGGGGCTTTACGACACCATATATTTT. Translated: CASRKDRGLYDTIYF.

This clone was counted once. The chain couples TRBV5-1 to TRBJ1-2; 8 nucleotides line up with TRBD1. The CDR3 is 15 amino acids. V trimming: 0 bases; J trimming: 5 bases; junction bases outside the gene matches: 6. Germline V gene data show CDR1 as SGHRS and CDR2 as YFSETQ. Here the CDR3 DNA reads TGCGCCAGCAGCTTGGATACAGGGGGTCGATATGGCTACACCTTC. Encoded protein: CASSLDTGGRYGYTF.

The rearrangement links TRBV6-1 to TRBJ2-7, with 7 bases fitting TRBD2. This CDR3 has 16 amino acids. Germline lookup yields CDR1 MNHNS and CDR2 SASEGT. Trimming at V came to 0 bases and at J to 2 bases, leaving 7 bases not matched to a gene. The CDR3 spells CASSEALGGTTYEQYF. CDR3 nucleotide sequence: TGTGCCAGCAGTGAAGCGCTCGGCGGGACTACCTACGAGCAGTACTTC.

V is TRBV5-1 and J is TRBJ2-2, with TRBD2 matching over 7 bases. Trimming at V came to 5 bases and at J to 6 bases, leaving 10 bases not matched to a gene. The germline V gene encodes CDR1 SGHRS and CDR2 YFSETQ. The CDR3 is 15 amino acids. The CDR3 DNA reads TGCGCCAGCAGACCCGGGGAGGGAGCGTCCGGGGAGCTGTTTTTT. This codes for CASRPGEGASGELFF.

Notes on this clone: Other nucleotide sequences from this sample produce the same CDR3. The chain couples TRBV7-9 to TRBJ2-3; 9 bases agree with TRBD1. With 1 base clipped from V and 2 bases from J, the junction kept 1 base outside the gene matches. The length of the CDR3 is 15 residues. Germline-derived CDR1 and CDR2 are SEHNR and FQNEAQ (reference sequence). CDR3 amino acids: CASSLGDRDTDTQYF. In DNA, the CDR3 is TGTGCCAGCAGCTTAGGGGACAGGGACACAGATACGCAGTATTTT.

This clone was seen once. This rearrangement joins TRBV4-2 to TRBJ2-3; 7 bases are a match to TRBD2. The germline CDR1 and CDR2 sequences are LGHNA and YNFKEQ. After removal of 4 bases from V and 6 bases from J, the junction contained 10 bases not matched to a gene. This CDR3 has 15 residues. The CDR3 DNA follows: TGTGCCAGCAGCCTCGGGACCAACGGGGGGGATACGCAGTATTTT. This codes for CASSLGTNGGDTQYF.

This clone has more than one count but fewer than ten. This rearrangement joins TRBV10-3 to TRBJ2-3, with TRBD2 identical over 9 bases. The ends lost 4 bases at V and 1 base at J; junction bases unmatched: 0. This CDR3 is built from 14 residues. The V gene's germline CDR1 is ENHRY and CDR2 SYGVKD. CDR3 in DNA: TGTGCCATCAGTGGGACTAGCGGCACAGATACGCAGTATTTT. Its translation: CAISGTSGTDTQYF.

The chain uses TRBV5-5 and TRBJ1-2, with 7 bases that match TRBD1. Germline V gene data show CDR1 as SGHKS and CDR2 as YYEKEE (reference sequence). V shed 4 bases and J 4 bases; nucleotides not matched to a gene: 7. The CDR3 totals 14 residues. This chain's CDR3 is CASSLGTVPYGYTF. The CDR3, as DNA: TGTGCCAGCAGCCTCGGGACAGTACCCTATGGCTACACCTTC.

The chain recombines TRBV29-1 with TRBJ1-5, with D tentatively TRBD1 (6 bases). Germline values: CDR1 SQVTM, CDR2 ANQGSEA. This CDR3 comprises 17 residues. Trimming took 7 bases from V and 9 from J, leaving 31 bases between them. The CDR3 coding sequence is TGCAGCGCTTTTAGCGGGGGGGCAGCCCGGCCCGTCGGGCCCCAGCATTTT. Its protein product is CSAFSGGAARPVGPQHF.

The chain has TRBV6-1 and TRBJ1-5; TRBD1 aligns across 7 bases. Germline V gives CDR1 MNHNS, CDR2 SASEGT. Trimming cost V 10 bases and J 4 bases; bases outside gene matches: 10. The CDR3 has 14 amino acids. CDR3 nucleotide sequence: TGTGCCACCCACGGGACAGCCGGGAATCAGCCCCAGCATTTT. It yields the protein CATHGTAGNQPQHF.

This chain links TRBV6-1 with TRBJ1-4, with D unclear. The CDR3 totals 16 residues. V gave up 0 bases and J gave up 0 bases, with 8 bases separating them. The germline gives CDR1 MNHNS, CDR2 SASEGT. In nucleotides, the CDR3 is TGTGCCAGCAGTGAAGCGCTCGGGACAACTAATGAAAAACTGTTTTTT. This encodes CASSEALGTTNEKLFF.

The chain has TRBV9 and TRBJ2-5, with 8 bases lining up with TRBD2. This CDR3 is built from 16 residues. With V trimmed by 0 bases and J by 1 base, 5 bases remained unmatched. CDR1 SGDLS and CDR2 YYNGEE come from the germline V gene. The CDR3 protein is CASSVVSGGTQETQYF. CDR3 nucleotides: TGTGCCAGCAGCGTAGTCAGCGGGGGCACCCAAGAGACCCAGTACTTC.

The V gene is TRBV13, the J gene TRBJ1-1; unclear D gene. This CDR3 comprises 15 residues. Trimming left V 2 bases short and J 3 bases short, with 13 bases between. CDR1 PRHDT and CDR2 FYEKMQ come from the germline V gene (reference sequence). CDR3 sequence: CASSLKRGAYTEAFF. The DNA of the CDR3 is TGTGCCAGCAGCTTAAAGCGGGGTGCGTACACTGAAGCTTTCTTT.